The 4 T cell receptor beta chains listed next were all sequenced from one sample in a study of cytomegalovirus exposure and HLA in healthy donors (dated by TCRdb to 2017 to 2019). Libraries were constructed by the immunoSEQ multiplex PCR assay. The immuneACCESS repertoire file appears here via TCRdb, limited to in-frame rearrangements. These files lack a portion of the clones; in checked studies, under half of the deficit traces to unresolved V genes, and the cause of the others is not known. Counted in this sample were about 140,000 clones; roughly nine tenths of them appeared once. Roughly 3% of the sample belongs to the ten largest clones. Sequencing was carried out using PBMCs. The receptors shown here come from a man between 18 and 35 years old in good health and CMV-seronegative.

The chain joins TRBV21-1 to TRBJ2-3; the D segment call TRBD2 is taken from the table without a DNA check. TRBV21-1 is listed as a pseudogene. This CDR3 has 15 amino acids. Here the CDR3 reads CASSKVGGWTDTQYF. CDR3 bases: TGTGCCAGCAGCAAAGTTGGAGGGTGGACAGATACGCAGTATTTT.

The gene calls are TRBV18 and TRBJ2-1, with 11 bases matching TRBD2. Germline CDR1 is KGHSH and CDR2 is LQKENI. The CDR3 sequence is 16 residues long. V lost 4 bases to trimming and J lost 7 bases; unmatched junction nucleotides: 9. The CDR3 region is CASSLIAGGLGNEQFF. The CDR3 DNA is TGTGCCAGCTCACTCATAGCGGGGGGGCTCGGAAATGAGCAGTTCTTC.

The chain uses TRBV5-1 and TRBJ2-5; 8 positions agree with TRBD1. CDR3 length: 18 amino acids. Germline trimming cut 3 bases from V and 2 bases from J; bases unmatched to any gene: 15. From germline, CDR1 is SGHRS and CDR2 YFSETQ. DNA of the CDR3: TGCGCCAGCAGCTCCGGACAGGGTTACCGTGGTAGACAAGAGACCCAGTACTTC. Protein product: CASSSGQGYRGRQETQYF.

This sequence joins TRBV5-1 and TRBJ2-3; maybe TRBD2 (5 bases). The CDR3 loop spans 13 amino acids. Germline V gives CDR1 SGHRS, CDR2 YFSETQ. Trimming left V 5 bases short and J 6 bases short, with 13 bases between. The CDR3 spells CASRVTGWDTQYF. The CDR3, as DNA: TGCGCCAGCAGGGTAACGGGATGGGATACGCAGTATTTT.